Following are 6 T cell receptor beta chains from one sample sequenced in a study of T-cell reconstitution after alpha-beta-depleted transplantation in children. During its preparation, the TCRbeta library received unique molecular identifiers. TCRdb processed the PCR reads anew with MiXCR; each CDR3 protein has one entry. The sample lists around 450,000 distinct CDR3 sequences, approximately 42% occurring once. The sequencing used PBMCs, collected before TCRalphabeta/CD19-depleted stem cell transplant. These receptors all come from a girl aged 2 to 9 with aplastic anemia, due to receive a stem cell transplant.

The chain couples TRBV20-1 to TRBJ1-6; D is unclear. Trimming removed 1 base from V and 8 bases from J, with 12 bases in between. CDR1 and CDR2 from the germline V gene are DFQATT and SNEGSKA (reference sequence). The CDR3 is made up of 14 amino acids. The CDR3 region is CSARVEGSDSPLHF. CDR3 in DNA: TGCAGTGCTAGAGTAGAGGGTTCGGATTCACCCCTCCACTTT.

This clonotype was counted once. The rearrangement joins TRBV20-1 to TRBJ2-7; TRBD1 is a possible D gene (5 bases). Per the germline V gene, CDR1 is DFQATT and CDR2 is SNEGSKA (reference sequence). The CDR3 consists of 14 residues. V shed 3 bases and J shed 5 bases, with 17 bases lying between them. CDR3 DNA sequence: TGCAGTGCTAGGTCGTCTTCCTCAGGGCACGAGCAGTACTTC. As protein: CSARSSSSGHEQYF.

This clonotype has a count of ten or more. The J gene is TRBJ2-7, the V gene TRBV3-1; D uncertain. The CDR3 runs 15 residues. V lost 1 base to trimming and J lost 0 bases, with 10 bases between them. Germline assignment: CDR1 LGHDT and CDR2 YNNKEL (reference sequence). CDR3: CASSQAPLDSYEQYF. The CDR3 DNA follows: TGTGCCAGCAGCCAAGCACCCCTAGACTCCTACGAGCAGTACTTC.

This clonotype occurred a few times. CDR3 DNA sequence: TGTGCCAGCAGCTTAGATCCCCTTGGCAGCAATCAGCCCCAGCATTTT. This gives the protein CASSLDPLGSNQPQHF. The gene calls are TRBV7-2 and TRBJ1-5; the D is unclear. From germline, CDR1 is SGHTA and CDR2 FQGNSA. Deletions cut 1 base from V and 1 base from J, with 11 bases between. The CDR3 runs to 16 residues.

At least ten counts were recorded for this clonotype. J is TRBJ2-6 and V is TRBV19, with D hard to call. Germline CDR1 LNHDA, CDR2 SQIVND (reference sequence). CDR3 length: 15 amino acids. The V and J ends lost 4 bases and 0 bases respectively, with 7 bases between them. The CDR3 loop is CASSTRSSGANVLTF. The CDR3 bases are TGTGCCAGTAGTACCCGGAGCTCTGGGGCCAACGTCCTGACTTTC.

This clonotype was detected a few times. The genes are TRBV10-2 and TRBJ2-7; TRBD1 matches at 10 bases. There are 15 residues in the CDR3. Germline V lookup: CDR1 WSHSY, CDR2 SAAADI. Germline trimming cut 3 bases from V and 3 bases from J; bases unmatched to any gene: 5. The CDR3 nucleotides are TGCGCCAGCAGTGACGGACAGGGGGTTGTCTACGAGCAGTACTTC. Protein: CASSDGQGVVYEQYF.